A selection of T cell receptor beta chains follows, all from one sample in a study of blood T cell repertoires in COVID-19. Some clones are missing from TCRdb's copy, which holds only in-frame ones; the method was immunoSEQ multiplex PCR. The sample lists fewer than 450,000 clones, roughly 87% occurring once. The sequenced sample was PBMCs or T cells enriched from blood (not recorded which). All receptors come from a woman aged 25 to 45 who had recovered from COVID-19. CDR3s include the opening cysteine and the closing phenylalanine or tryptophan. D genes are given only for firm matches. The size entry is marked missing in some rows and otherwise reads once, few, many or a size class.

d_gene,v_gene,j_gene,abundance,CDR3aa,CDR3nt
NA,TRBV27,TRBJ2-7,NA,CASSFTGSHEQYF,TGTGCCAGCAGTTTTACAGGGTCCCACGAGCAGTACTTC
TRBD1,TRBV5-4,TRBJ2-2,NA,CASSPGQGTPIGELFF,TGTGCCAGCAGCCCGGGACAGGGAACACCCATCGGGGAGCTGTTTTTT
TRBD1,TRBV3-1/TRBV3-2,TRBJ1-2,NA,CASSQGAGGDYGYTF,TGTGCCAGCAGCCAAGGAGCAGGGGGCGACTATGGCTACACCTTC
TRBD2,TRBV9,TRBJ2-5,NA,CASSAGLAGQETQYF,TGTGCCAGCAGCGCTGGACTAGCGGGGCAAGAGACCCAGTACTTC
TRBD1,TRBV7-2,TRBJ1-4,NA,CASSLSGQGYEKLFF,TGTGCCAGCAGCTTATCGGGACAGGGCTATGAAAAACTGTTTTTT
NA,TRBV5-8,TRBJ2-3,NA,CASSLGVATTDTQYF,TGTGCCAGCAGCTTGGGGGTAGCAACCACAGATACGCAGTATTTT
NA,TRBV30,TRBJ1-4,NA,CAWSVRRGKLFF,TGTGCCTGGAGTGTACGCCGGGGAAAACTGTTTTTT
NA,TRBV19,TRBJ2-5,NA,CASSGEAQETQYF,TGTGCCAGTAGTGGGGAGGCACAAGAGACCCAGTACTTC
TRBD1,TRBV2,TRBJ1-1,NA,CASRRTGYTEAFF,TGTGCCAGCAGGAGGACAGGGTACACTGAAGCTTTCTTT
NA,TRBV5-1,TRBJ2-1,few,CASSVSGLSYNEQFF,TGCGCCAGCAGCGTGAGTGGGCTCTCCTACAATGAGCAGTTCTTC
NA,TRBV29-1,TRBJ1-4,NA,CSVEFWDGTSEKLFF,TGCAGCGTTGAATTTTGGGATGGGACATCTGAAAAACTGTTTTTT
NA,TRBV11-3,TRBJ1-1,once,CASSWRGDTEAFF,TGTGCCAGCAGCTGGCGGGGAGACACTGAAGCTTTCTTT
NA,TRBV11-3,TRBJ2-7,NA,CASSLEGRNSYEQYF,TGTGCCAGCAGCTTGGAGGGGAGAAACTCCTACGAGCAGTACTTC
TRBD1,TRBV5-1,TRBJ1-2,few,CASSSGTGSLFHGYTF,TGCGCCAGCAGCTCAGGGACAGGTTCACTGTTTCATGGCTACACCTTC
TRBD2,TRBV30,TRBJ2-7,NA,CAWSPSGAWPWEQYF,TGTGCCTGGAGTCCTAGCGGGGCCTGGCCTTGGGAGCAGTACTTC
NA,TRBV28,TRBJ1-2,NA,CASRTEANYGYTF,TGTGCCAGCAGGACAGAAGCTAACTATGGCTACACCTTC
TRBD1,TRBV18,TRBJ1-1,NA,CASSQGAGLNTEAFF,TGTGCCAGCTCACAGGGGGCTGGGTTGAACACTGAAGCTTTCTTT